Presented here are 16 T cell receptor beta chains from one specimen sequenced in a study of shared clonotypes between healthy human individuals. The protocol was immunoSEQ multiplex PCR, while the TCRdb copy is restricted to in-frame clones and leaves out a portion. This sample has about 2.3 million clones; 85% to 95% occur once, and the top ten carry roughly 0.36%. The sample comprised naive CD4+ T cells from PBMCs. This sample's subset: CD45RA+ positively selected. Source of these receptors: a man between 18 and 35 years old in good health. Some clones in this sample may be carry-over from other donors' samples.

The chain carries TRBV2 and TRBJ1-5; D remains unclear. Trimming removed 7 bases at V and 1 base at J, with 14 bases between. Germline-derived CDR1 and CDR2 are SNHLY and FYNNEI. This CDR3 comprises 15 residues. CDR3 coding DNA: TGTGCCAGCACCCGAGTCCGAGGGAGCAATCAGCCCCAGCATTTT. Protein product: CASTRVRGSNQPQHF.

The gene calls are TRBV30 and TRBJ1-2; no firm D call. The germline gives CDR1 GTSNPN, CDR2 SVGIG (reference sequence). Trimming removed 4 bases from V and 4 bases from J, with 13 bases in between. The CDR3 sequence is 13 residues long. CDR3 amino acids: CAWTSASLYGYTF. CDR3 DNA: TGTGCCTGGACTTCGGCCTCTCTCTATGGCTACACCTTC.

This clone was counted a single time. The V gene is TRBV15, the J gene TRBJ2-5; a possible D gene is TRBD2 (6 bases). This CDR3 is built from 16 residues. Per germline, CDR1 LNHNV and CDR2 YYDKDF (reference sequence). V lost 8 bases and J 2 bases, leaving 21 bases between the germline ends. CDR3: CATGLAGSGLQETQYF. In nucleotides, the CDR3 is TGTGCCACCGGGTTAGCTGGGAGCGGGCTTCAAGAGACCCAGTACTTC.

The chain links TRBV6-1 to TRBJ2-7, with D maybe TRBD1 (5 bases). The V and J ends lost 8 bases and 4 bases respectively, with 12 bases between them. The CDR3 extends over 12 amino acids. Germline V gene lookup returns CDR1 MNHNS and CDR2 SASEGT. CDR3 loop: CASGPKGYEQYF. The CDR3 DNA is TGTGCCAGCGGACCAAAGGGGTACGAGCAGTACTTC.

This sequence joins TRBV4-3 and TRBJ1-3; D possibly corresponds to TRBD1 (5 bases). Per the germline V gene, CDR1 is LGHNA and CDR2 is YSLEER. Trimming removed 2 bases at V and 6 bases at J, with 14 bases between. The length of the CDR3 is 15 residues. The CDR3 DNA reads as TGCGCCAGCAGCCAATTGGGACGGCTGGAAAACACCATATATTTT. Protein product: CASSQLGRLENTIYF.

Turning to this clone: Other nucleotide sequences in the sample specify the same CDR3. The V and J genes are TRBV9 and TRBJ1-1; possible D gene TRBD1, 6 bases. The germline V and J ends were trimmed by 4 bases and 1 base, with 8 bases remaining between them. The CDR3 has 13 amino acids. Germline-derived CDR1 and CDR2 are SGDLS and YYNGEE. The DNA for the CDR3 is TGTGCCAGCAGCACAGGGTGGAACACTGAAGCTTTCTTT. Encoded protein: CASSTGWNTEAFF.

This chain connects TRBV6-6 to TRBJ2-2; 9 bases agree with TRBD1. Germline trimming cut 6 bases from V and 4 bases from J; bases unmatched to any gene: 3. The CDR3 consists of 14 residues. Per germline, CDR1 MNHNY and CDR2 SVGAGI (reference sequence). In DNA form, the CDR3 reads TGTGCCAGCAGCCCGGACAGGGGCACCGGGGAGCTGTTTTTT. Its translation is CASSPDRGTGELFF.

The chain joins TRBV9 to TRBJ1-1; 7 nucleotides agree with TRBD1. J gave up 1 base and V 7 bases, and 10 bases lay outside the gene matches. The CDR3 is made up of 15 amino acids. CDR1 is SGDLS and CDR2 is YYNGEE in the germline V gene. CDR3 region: CASAEPTGPNTEAFF. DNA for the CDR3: TGTGCCAGCGCAGAACCGACAGGGCCGAACACTGAAGCTTTCTTT.

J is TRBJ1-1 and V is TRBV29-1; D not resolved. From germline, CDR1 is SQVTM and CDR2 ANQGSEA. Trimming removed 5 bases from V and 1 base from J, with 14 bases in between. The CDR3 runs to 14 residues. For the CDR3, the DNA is TGCAGCGTTCAGTCGGCTATAGGGAACACTGAAGCTTTCTTT. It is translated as CSVQSAIGNTEAFF.

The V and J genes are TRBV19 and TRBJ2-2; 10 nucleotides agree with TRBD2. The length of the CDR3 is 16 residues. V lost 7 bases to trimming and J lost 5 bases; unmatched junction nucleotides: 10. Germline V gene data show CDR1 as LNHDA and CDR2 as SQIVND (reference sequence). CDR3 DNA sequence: TGTGCCAGTAAGGACCTAGCGGGAGTCGAAACCGGGGAGCTGTTTTTT. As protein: CASKDLAGVETGELFF.

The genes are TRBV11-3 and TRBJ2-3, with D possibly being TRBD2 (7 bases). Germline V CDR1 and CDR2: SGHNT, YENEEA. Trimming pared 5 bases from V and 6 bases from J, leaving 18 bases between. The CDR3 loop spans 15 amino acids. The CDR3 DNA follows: TGTGCCAGCAGCCCGGGGGAGGGGGAGCGGGATACGCAGTATTTT. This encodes CASSPGEGERDTQYF.

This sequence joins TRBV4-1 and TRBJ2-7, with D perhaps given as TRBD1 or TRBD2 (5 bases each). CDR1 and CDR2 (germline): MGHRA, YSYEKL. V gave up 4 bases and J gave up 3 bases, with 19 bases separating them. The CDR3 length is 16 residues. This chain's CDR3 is CASSLSLPRDDYEQYF. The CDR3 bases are TGCGCCAGCAGCCTCTCCCTCCCCCGGGACGACTACGAGCAGTACTTC.

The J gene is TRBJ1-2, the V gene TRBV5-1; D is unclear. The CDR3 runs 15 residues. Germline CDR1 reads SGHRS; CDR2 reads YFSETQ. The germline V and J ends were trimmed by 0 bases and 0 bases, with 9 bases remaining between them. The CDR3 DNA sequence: TGCGCCAGCAGCTTGGTCGCCGGAGCTAACTATGGCTACACCTTC. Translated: CASSLVAGANYGYTF.

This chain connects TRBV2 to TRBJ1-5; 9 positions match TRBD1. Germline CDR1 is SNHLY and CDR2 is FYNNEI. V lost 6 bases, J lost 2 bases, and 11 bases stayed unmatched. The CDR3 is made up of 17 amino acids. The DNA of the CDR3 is TGTGCCAGCAGCACTTCTACAGGGGGCATGGGCAATCAGCCCCAGCATTTT. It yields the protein CASSTSTGGMGNQPQHF. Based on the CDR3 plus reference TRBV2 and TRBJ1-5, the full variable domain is EPEVTQTPSHQVTQMGQEVILRCVPISNHLYFYWYRQILGQKVEFLVSFYNNEISEKSEIFDDQFSVERPDGSNFTLKIRSTKLEDSAMYFCASSTSTGGMGNQPQHFGDGTRLSIL.

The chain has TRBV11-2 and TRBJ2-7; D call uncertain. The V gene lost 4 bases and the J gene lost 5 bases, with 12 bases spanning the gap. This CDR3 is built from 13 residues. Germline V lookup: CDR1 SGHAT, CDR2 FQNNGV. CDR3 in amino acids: CASSSPIANEQYF. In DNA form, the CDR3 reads TGTGCCAGCAGCTCACCAATCGCCAACGAGCAGTACTTC.

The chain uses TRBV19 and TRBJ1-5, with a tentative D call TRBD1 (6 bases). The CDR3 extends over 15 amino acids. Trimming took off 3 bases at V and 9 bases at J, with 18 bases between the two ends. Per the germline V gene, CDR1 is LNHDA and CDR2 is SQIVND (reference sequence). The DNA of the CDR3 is TGTGCCAGTAGTATTCGGGACATCTCAGCTTTGCCCCAGCATTTT. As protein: CASSIRDISALPQHF.